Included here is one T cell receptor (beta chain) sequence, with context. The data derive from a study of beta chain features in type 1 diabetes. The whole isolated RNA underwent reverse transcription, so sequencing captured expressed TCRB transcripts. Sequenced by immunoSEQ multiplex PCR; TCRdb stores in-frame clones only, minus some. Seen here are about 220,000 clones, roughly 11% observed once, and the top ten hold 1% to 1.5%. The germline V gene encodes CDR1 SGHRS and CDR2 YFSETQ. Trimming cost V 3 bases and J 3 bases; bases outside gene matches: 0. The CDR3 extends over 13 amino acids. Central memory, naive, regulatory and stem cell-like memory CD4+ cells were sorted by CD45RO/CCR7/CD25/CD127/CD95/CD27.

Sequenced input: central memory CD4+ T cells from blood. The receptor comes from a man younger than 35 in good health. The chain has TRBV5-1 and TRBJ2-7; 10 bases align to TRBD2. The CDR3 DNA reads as TGCGCCAGCAGCTGGACTAGCGGCTACGAGCAGTACTTC. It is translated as CASSWTSGYEQYF. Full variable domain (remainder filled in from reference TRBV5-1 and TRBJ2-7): KAGVTQTPRYLIKTRGQQVTLSCSPISGHRSVSWYQQTPGQGLQFLFEYFSETQRNKGNFPGRFSGRQFSNSRSEMNVSTLELGDSALYLCASSWTSGYEQYFGPGTRLTVT.